The sequence of this T cell receptor beta chain was determined in a study of T cells after yellow fever vaccination. This clonotype came up many times. The antigen is undetermined. UMIs were added to TCR cDNA along with a universal primer site when it was made by 5'RACE template switching. Each CDR3 protein is one row after TCRdb ran MiXCR on the 5' RACE reads. The sample has 350,000 or so distinct CDR3 sequences; roughly 8.3% are singletons. V lost 0 bases and J lost 3; bases outside the gene matches: 5. This CDR3 contains 16 residues. CDR1 and CDR2 from the germline V gene are SGHRS and YFSETQ. Notes on the study in general: On re-exposure, the response was weaker but peaked faster, at day 5 versus 15. Once the booster was given, most primary-vaccination clones reappeared, at just over 95% for CD4 and over 70% for CD8.

The sequenced sample was PBMCs, obtained more than 35 days after the first yellow fever vaccination. This TCR was sampled from a man between 18 and 29 years old who received the YFV17D yellow fever vaccine. J is TRBJ2-5 and V is TRBV5-1, with 10 bases lining up with TRBD1. The CDR3 is CASSLAGTGAEETQYF. The CDR3 DNA sequence: TGCGCCAGCAGCTTGGCCGGGACAGGGGCGGAAGAGACCCAGTACTTC.